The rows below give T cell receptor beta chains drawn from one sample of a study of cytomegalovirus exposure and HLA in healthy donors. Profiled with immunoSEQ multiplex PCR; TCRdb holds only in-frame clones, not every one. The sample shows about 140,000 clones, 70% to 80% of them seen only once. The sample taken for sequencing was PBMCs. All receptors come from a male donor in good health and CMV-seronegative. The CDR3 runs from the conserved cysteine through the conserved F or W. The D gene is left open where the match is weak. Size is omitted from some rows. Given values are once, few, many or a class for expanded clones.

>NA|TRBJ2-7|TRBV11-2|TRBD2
CASSFGLAGQHYEQYF
TGTGCCAGCAGCTTCGGACTAGCGGGGCAACACTACGAGCAGTACTTC
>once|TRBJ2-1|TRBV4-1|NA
CASSHSTGNEQFF
TGCGCCAGCAGCCACAGTACCGGGAATGAGCAGTTCTTC
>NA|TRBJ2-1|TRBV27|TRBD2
CASSAGTSGGNEQFF
TGTGCCAGCAGTGCCGGGACTAGCGGGGGTAATGAGCAGTTCTTC
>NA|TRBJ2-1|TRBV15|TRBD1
CATSRRTGDPYNEQFF
TGTGCCACCAGCAGGAGAACAGGGGACCCCTACAATGAGCAGTTCTTC
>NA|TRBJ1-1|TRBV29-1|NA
CSVSTVEAFF
TGCAGCGTTAGCACAGTTGAAGCTTTCTTT
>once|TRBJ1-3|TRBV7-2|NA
CASSLGLSGNTIYF
TGTGCCAGCAGCTTGGGCCTCTCTGGAAACACCATATATTTT
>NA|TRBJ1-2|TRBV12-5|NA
CASGLWSSGYTF
TGTGCTAGTGGTTTGTGGAGTAGCGGCTACACCTTC
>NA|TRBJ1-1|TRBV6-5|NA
CASSYSRHTEAFF
TGTGCCAGCAGTTACTCGAGGCACACTGAAGCTTTCTTT
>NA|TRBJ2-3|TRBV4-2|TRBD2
CASSRTSGGPGDTQYF
TGTGCCAGCAGCCGGACTAGCGGGGGACCTGGAGATACGCAGTATTTT
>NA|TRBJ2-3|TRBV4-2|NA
CASSLQGGTQYF
TGTGCCAGCAGCCTTCAGGGGGGTACGCAGTATTTT
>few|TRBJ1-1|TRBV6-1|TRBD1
CASSEAKQGARLVDTEAFF
TGTGCCAGCAGTGAAGCTAAGCAGGGGGCGCGATTAGTAGACACTGAAGCTTTCTTT
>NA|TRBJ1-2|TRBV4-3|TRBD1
CASSQGDRLNYGYTF
TGCGCCAGCAGCCAAGGGGACAGACTGAACTATGGCTACACCTTC
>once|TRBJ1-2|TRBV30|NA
CAWSASQGDGYTF
TGTGCCTGGAGTGCCTCCCAGGGTGACGGCTACACCTTC
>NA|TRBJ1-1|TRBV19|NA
CASTGYVGTEAFF
TGTGCCAGCACAGGGTATGTGGGCACTGAAGCTTTCTTT
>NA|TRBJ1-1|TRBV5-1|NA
CASSPGLENTEAFF
TGCGCCAGCAGCCCGGGACTGGAGAACACTGAAGCTTTCTTT
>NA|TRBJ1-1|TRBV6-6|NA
CASKDWEQEAFF
TGTGCCAGCAAAGATTGGGAGCAGGAAGCTTTCTTT
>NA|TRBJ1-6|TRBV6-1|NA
CASSVTGSDNSPLHF
TGTGCCAGCAGCGTCACCGGGTCCGATAATTCACCCCTCCACTTT
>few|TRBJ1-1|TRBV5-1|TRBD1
CASSLGGTGVTEAFF
TGCGCCAGCAGCTTGGGAGGGACAGGGGTCACTGAAGCTTTCTTT
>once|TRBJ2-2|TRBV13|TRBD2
CASSLERGNGELFF
TGTGCCAGCAGCTTAGAGCGGGGGAACGGGGAGCTGTTTTTT
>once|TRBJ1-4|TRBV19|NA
CTSSPSTGRATNEKLFF
TGTACCAGTAGTCCTTCCACAGGGAGGGCAACTAATGAAAAACTGTTTTTT
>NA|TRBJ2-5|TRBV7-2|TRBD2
CASSQPSSGGPEETQYF
TGTGCCAGCAGCCAACCTTCTAGCGGGGGGCCGGAAGAGACCCAGTACTTC
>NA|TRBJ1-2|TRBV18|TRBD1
CASSNRGRDGYTF
TGTGCCAGCTCAAACAGGGGGAGAGATGGCTACACCTTC
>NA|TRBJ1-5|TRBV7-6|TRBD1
CASSLVQGAQPQHF
TGCGCCAGCAGCTTAGTGCAGGGGGCTCAGCCCCAGCATTTT
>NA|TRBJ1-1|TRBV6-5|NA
CASSNTVNTEAFF
TGTGCCAGCAGTAACACCGTGAACACTGAAGCTTTCTTT
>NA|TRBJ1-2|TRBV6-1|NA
CASGGKDYYGYTF
TGTGCCAGCGGGGGGAAGGATTACTATGGCTACACCTTC
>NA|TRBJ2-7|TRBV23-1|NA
CASPNSREQYF
TGCGCCAGCCCGAACTCGCGGGAGCAGTACTTC
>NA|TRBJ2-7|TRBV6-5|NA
CASSSKGPLSYEQYF
TGTGCCAGCAGTTCCAAGGGGCCTCTTAGTTACGAGCAGTACTTC
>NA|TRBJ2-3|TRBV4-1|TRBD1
CASSLVGQDITDTQYF
TGCGCCAGCAGCCTAGTGGGACAGGACATCACAGATACGCAGTATTTT
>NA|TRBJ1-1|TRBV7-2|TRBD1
CASSEQGAQTEAFF
TGTGCCAGCAGCGAACAGGGGGCGCAAACTGAAGCTTTCTTT
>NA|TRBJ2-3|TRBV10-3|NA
CAISESQGTDTQYF
TGTGCCATCAGTGAGTCACAGGGTACAGATACGCAGTATTTT
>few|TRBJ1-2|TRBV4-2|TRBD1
CASSPLLARGRRGYTF
TGTGCCAGCAGCCCCCTCCTGGCCAGGGGGCGCCGGGGCTACACCTTC
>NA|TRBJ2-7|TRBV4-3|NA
CASSQAPQDEQYF
TGCGCCAGCAGCCAAGCCCCTCAGGACGAGCAGTACTTC
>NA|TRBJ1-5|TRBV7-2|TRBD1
CAGLGTGFWRQPQHF
TGTGCCGGGCTTGGGACAGGGTTTTGGAGGCAGCCCCAGCATTTT
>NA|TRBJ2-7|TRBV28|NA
CASTRGALGEQYF
TGTGCCAGCACCAGGGGCGCACTGGGCGAGCAGTACTTC
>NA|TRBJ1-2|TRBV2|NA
CASSDGSYGYTF
TGTGCCAGCAGTGACGGGTCCTATGGCTACACCTTC
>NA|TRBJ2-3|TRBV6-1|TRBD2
CASSDKARGDADTQYF
TGTGCCAGCAGTGATAAAGCCCGGGGGGACGCAGATACGCAGTATTTT
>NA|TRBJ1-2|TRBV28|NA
CASSLHLVRSDGYTF
TGTGCCAGCAGTTTACACCTCGTTCGCAGCGATGGCTACACCTTC
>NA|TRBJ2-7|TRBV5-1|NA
CASSSNTGSYEQYF
TGCGCCAGCAGTTCGAACACAGGGTCCTACGAGCAGTACTTC
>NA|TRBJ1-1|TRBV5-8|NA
CASGVADIGRYTEAFF
TGTGCCAGCGGGGTGGCAGACATTGGGAGGTACACTGAAGCTTTCTTT
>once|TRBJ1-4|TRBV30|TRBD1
CACRGQREKLFF
TGTGCCTGCAGGGGGCAAAGGGAAAAACTGTTTTTT
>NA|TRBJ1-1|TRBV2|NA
CASSGQVEAFF
TGTGCCAGCAGTGGACAAGTCGAAGCTTTCTTT
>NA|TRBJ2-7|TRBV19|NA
CASSITRDYEQYF
TGTGCCAGTAGTATAACCAGGGACTACGAGCAGTACTTC
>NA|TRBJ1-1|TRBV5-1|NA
CASSTSQGNTEAFF
TGCGCCAGCAGCACGTCTCAGGGAAACACTGAAGCTTTCTTT
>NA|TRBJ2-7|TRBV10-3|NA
CAISSTPTSYEQYF
TGTGCCATCAGTTCGACACCTACCTCCTACGAGCAGTACTTC
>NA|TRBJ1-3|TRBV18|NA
CASSPPQRSGNTIYF
TGTGCCAGCTCACCACCTCAGAGGTCTGGAAACACCATATATTTT
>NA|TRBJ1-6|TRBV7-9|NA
CASSLGAGPLHF
TGTGCCAGCAGCTTAGGTGCCGGACCCCTCCACTTT
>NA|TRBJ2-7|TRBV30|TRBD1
CACNGLQGVYEQYF
TGTGCCTGTAATGGCCTTCAGGGGGTCTACGAGCAGTACTTC
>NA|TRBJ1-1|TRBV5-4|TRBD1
CASSLLGQGRDTEAFF
TGTGCCAGCAGCTTGTTGGGACAGGGGAGGGACACTGAAGCTTTCTTT
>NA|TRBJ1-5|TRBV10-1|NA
CATTFRGNQPQHF
TGCGCCACTACTTTTCGGGGCAATCAGCCCCAGCATTTT
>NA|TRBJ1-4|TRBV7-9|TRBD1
CASSSGTGGEENEKLFF
TGTGCCAGCAGCTCTGGGACAGGGGGGGAGGAAAATGAAAAACTGTTTTTT
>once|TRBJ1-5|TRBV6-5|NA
CASSYGGRANQPQHF
TGTGCCAGCAGTTATGGGGGCAGAGCCAATCAGCCCCAGCATTTT
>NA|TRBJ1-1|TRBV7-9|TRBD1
CASSRQGETEAFF
TGTGCCAGCAGCCGACAGGGGGAAACTGAAGCTTTCTTT